The clone carrying this T cell receptor (beta chain) was counted between two and nine times. Germline V gene lookup returns CDR1 SGDLS and CDR2 YYNGEE. There are 14 residues in the CDR3. V shed 3 bases and J shed 8 bases, with 14 bases lying between them. The sample originates from a study of cytomegalovirus exposure and HLA in healthy donors. Primers: 60 Vbeta forward and 13 Jbeta reverse. Using immunoSEQ multiplex PCR, the repertoire was profiled, and TCRdb retains in-frame clones only, with some absent. The data hold about 160,000 clones, with roughly four fifths observed a single time. The J gene is TRBJ1-4, the V gene TRBV9; tentative D call: TRBD1 (6 bases). The sample was PBMCs. This clonotype was obtained from a man aged 40-49 years in good health and CMV-seronegative. CDR3 in DNA: TGTGCCAGCAGCGCGACAGGAGGCAAAGAAAAACTGTTTTTT. Its protein product is CASSATGGKEKLFF.